This TCR beta chain was sequenced in a study of technical replicates of blood from four donors. CDR1 and CDR2 from the germline V gene are MNHNS and SASEGT. V lost 10 bases and J lost 1, with 13 bases in between. The CDR3 runs to 13 residues. Method: immunoSEQ multiplex PCR; TCRdb's copy keeps in-frame clones and lacks some. Here the sample spans about 100,000 clones, approximately 95% being singletons. The gene calls are TRBV6-1 and TRBJ1-1; D possibly corresponds to TRBD1 (6 bases). This TCR was recovered from a human donor in good health. The sample consisted of T cells isolated from PBMCs. CDR3 protein: CATTQGWNTEAFF. For the CDR3, the DNA is TGTGCCACCACACAGGGTTGGAACACTGAAGCTTTCTTT.